Listed here is a single TCR beta chain. The data originate from a study of blood T cell repertoires in COVID-19. With 0 bases removed from V and 5 bases from J, the gap between germline ends came to 6 bases. The germline gives CDR1 SGHRS, CDR2 YFSETQ. The CDR3 contains 13 residues. Repertoires were generated with immunoSEQ multiplex PCR, while TCRdb's copy carries only in-frame clones and drops some. The table has more than 25,000 clones, 90% seen once. V gene TRBV5-1 combines with J gene TRBJ2-1; D not resolved. This TCR was recovered from a man aged 65 to 85 with active or convalescent COVID-19. The specimen sequenced was peripheral blood. CDR3 residues: CASSLGSNNEQFF. CDR3 in DNA: TGCGCCAGCAGCTTGGGTAGTAACAATGAGCAGTTCTTC.